The rows below give T cell receptor beta chains drawn from one sample of a study of T-cell reconstitution after alpha-beta-depleted transplantation in children. TCRdb fed the PCR reads into MiXCR, producing one record per CDR3 protein. The data contain about 980,000 distinct CDR3 sequences, around 30% of them seen just once; the ten biggest clones take up roughly 30%. This material consisted of PBMCs, mostly from graft donor cells, taken 360 days after TCRalphabeta/CD19-depleted stem cell transplant. These TCRs come from a boy under two years old who had a stem cell transplant for SCID, so the T cells may come from the graft donor. CDR3s include the opening cysteine and the closing phenylalanine or tryptophan. The D gene is left open where the match is weak. Size tells how often a clone was seen (once, few, many) or the class of an expanded clone, and some rows leave it out.

clone_size	j_call	d_call	v_call	cdr3_aa	cdr3_nt
-	TRBJ2-1	-	TRBV5-5	CASSLGPLLYNEQFF	TGTGCCAGCAGCTTGGGCCCGCTATTGTACAATGAGCAGTTCTTC
-	TRBJ2-7	-	TRBV4-3	CASSQSGTGYEQYF	TGCGCCAGCAGCCAGTCCGGGACGGGCTACGAGCAGTACTTC
few	TRBJ1-5	-	TRBV20-1	CSAAGAYNQPQHF	TGCAGTGCCGCAGGGGCTTACAATCAGCCCCAGCATTTT
few	TRBJ2-5	-	TRBV30	CAWRLDSQETQYF	TGTGCCTGGAGATTGGACAGCCAAGAGACCCAGTACTTC
-	TRBJ2-3	TRBD2	TRBV20-1	CSAHLAGGADTQYF	TGCAGTGCCCACTTAGCGGGGGGAGCGGATACGCAGTATTTT
-	TRBJ2-1	TRBD2	TRBV20-1	CSARDLGGGSYNEQFF	TGCAGTGCTAGAGATTTAGGCGGGGGATCCTACAATGAGCAGTTCTTC
few	TRBJ2-7	TRBD1	TRBV30	CAWRSRRQGIHEQYF	TGTGCCTGGAGGTCGAGGAGACAGGGGATACACGAGCAGTACTTC
few	TRBJ2-5	TRBD2	TRBV20-1	CSARGEAGGLLTQETQYF	TGCAGTGCTAGAGGGGAAGCGGGGGGTCTCCTCACACAAGAGACCCAGTACTTC
-	TRBJ2-1	TRBD2	TRBV5-1	CASSPHSGGAVAEQFF	TGCGCCAGCAGCCCCCATAGCGGGGGGGCCGTTGCTGAGCAGTTCTTC
-	TRBJ2-1	TRBD1	TRBV7-9	CASSSPWGTAYNEQFF	TGTGCCAGCAGCTCTCCCTGGGGGACAGCATACAATGAGCAGTTCTTC
-	TRBJ2-5	-	TRBV12-3/TRBV12-4	CASTFQGQLQETQYF	TGTGCCAGCACCTTCCAAGGACAGCTCCAAGAGACCCAGTACTTC